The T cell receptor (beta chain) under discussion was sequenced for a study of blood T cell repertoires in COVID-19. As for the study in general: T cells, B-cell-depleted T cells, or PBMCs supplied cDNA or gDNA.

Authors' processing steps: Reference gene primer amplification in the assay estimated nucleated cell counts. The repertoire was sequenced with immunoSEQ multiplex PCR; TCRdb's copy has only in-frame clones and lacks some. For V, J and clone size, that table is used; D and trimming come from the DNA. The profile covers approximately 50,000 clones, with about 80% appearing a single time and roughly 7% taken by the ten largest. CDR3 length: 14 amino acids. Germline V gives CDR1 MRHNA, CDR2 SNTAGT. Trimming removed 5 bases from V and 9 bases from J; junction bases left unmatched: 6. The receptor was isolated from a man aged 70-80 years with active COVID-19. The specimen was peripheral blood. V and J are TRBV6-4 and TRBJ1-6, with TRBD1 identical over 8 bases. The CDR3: CASSPGQGISPLHF. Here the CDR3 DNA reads TGTGCCAGCAGTCCCGGACAGGGAATTTCACCCCTCCACTTT.